The source of this T cell receptor beta chain is a study of neurological immune-mediated disorders. The sample holds many counts of this clonotype. cDNA synthesis was performed by 5'RACE with 10-nucleotide random UMIs. TCRdb recomputed calls from the 5' RACE reads with MiXCR, one row per CDR3 protein. The sample carries around 66,000 distinct CDR3 sequences, approximately 5% recorded once. The CDR3 consists of 15 residues. V was clipped by 4 bases and J by 1 base; unmatched bases: 2. CDR1 is LGHDT and CDR2 is YNNKEL in the germline V gene (reference sequence). The receptor was isolated from a woman in her sixties or seventies with multiple sclerosis. The specimen sequenced was PBMCs. The rearrangement links TRBV3-1 to TRBJ2-1; 9 bases agree with TRBD2. The CDR3 spells CASSLTSGSYNEQFF. DNA for the CDR3: TGTGCCAGCAGCCTGACTAGCGGTTCCTACAATGAGCAGTTCTTC.